This T cell receptor beta chain was captured by sequencing in a study of T cells in localized non-small cell lung cancer. Whole-study results and caveats: Detection in adjacent lung was observed for a median approximately 52 of the top 100 tumor clones. Because only a single region of the tumor was sequenced, heterogeneity remains possible.

The CDR3 spans 14 residues. CDR1 is SGHDT, CDR2 YYEEEE, per germline. The germline V and J ends were trimmed by 0 bases and 0 bases, with 3 bases remaining between them. With respect to this clone: Its cognate antigen is unknown.

Assay: immunoSEQ multiplex PCR; the TCRdb copy retains only in-frame clones and omits some. The sample lists more than 20,000 clones; approximately 86% were seen once. Sequencing used peripheral blood, obtained before any cancer treatment. The sequence came from a female donor over 55 with stage I lung adenocarcinoma. This chain joins TRBV5-6 and TRBJ1-4; D is unclear. In DNA form, the CDR3 reads TGTGCCAGCAGCTTGGTATCAACTAATGAAAAACTGTTTTTT. Amino acid sequence: CASSLVSTNEKLFF.